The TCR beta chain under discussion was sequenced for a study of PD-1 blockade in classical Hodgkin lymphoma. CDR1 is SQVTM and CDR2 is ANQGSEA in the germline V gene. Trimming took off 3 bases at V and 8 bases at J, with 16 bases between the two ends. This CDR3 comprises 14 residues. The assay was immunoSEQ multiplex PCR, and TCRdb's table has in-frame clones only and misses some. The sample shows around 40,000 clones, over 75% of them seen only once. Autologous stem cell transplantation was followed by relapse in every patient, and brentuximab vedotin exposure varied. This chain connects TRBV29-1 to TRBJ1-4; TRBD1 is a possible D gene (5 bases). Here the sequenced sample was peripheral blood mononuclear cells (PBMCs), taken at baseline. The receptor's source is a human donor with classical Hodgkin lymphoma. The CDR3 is CSVDSPGGDEKLFF. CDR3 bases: TGCAGCGTTGACTCCCCAGGTGGGGACGAAAAACTGTTTTTT.